The 32 T cell receptor beta chains listed next were all sequenced from one sample in a study of tumor and adjacent non-tumor tissue in lung cancer. The library came from three nested PCR rounds adapted from ARM-PCR protocols. TCRdb re-called the multiplex PCR reads with MiXCR, one entry per CDR3 protein. The sample includes some 100,000 distinct CDR3 sequences, approximately 60% of them seen just once. This sample's RNA came from whole unsorted tissue. More than 3 cm separated this lung sample from the edge of the tumor. Sequencing used distant non-tumor lung tissue. All receptors derive from a young man with non-small cell lung cancer.

J is TRBJ2-3 and V is TRBV10-3; 9 bases are shared with TRBD1. This CDR3 is built from 14 residues. The trim removed 10 bases at V and 6 bases at J, leaving 11 bases unmatched. Germline V gene data show CDR1 as ENHRY and CDR2 as SYGVKD. As DNA, the CDR3 is TGTGCCACTAGCAGCAGGACAGGGGATGATACGCAGTATTTT. Translating gives CATSSRTGDDTQYF.

In regard to this clonotype: One junction end disagrees with the germline gene, perhaps due to a read error. The chain is built from TRBV12-3 or TRBV12-4 and TRBJ1-5; D is undetermined. CDR3 length: 14 amino acids. The DNA of the CDR3 is TGTGCCAGCAGTTTAAATGGTAGCTATCAGCCCCAGCATTTT. Translating it yields CASSLNGSYQPQHF.

Many counts were recorded for this clonotype. The CDR3 DNA reads as TGTGCCAGCAGTTTAGGGCCCAATCTGAATTACGAGCAGTACTTC. Translating it yields CASSLGPNLNYEQYF. V and J are TRBV12-3 or TRBV12-4 and TRBJ2-7; D is ambiguous. This CDR3 is 15 amino acids long. Trimming took 1 base from V and 4 from J, leaving 14 bases between them.

This clonotype was observed a handful of times. This clone may be a read error of a much larger clone one base away. This chain connects TRBV20-1 to TRBJ2-1; TRBD2 matches 9 bases. J was trimmed by 7 bases and V by 0 bases; bases with no gene match: 10. The CDR3 has 16 residues. The germline CDR1 and CDR2 sequences are DFQATT and SNEGSKA (reference sequence). DNA for the CDR3: TGCAGTGCTAGAGATGGCGCTAGCGGGAATGGGAATGAGCAGTTCTTC. Translated, it gives CSARDGASGNGNEQFF.

The chain links TRBV7-8 to TRBJ2-3; 8 positions agree with TRBD2. CDR1 is SGHVS, CDR2 FQNEAQ, per germline. V was clipped by 10 bases and J by 2 bases; unmatched bases: 14. This CDR3 region has 16 residues. The CDR3 DNA sequence: TGTGCCATCAGTCCGTCGGGGGGGGAGATCACAGATACGCAGTATTTT. Amino acid sequence: CAISPSGGEITDTQYF. Full variable domain (rest looked up from reference TRBV7-8 and TRBJ2-3): GAGVSQSPRYKVAKRGQDVALRCDPISGHVSLFWYQQALGQGPEFLTYFQNEAQLDKSGLPSDRFFAERPEGSVSTLKIQRTQQEDSAVYLCAISPSGGEITDTQYFGPGTRLTVL.

The chain is built from TRBV27 and TRBJ1-4; possible D gene TRBD1, 5 bases. With 7 bases removed from V and 5 bases from J, the gap between germline ends came to 17 bases. Per the germline V gene, CDR1 is MNHEY and CDR2 is SMNVEV (reference sequence). This CDR3 is built from 15 residues. The CDR3 protein is CASKPWARVNEKLFF. Written as DNA, the CDR3 is TGTGCCAGCAAACCCTGGGCCAGGGTGAATGAAAAACTGTTTTTT.

A word on this clonotype: Just one base apart from a much larger clone, this may be a read error. V usage is TRBV5-6 and J usage is TRBJ1-6; 11 bases match TRBD1. Germline-derived CDR1 and CDR2 are SGHDT and YYEEEE. The V segment lost 8 bases and the J segment 10 bases; nucleotides outside the gene matches: 11. This CDR3 has 15 amino acids. The CDR3 DNA is TGTGCCAGAAGCACCGGACAGGGGGCGGGATCACCCCTCCACTTT. It specifies CARSTGQGAGSPLHF.

In regard to this clonotype: One junction end does not reproduce the germline sequence, and a read error may be involved. This chain uses TRBV11-2 with TRBJ2-7; tentatively, D is TRBD1 (6 bases). This CDR3 is built from 15 residues. Germline-derived CDR1 and CDR2 are SGHAT and FQNNGV. CDR3: CACSRDYGGNYEKYF. The DNA of the CDR3 is TGTGCCTGCAGTAGGGATTATGGGGGCAACTACGAGAAGTACTTC.

As regards this clonotype: Just one base apart from a much larger clone, this may be a read error. The chain links TRBV24-1 to TRBJ2-1; TRBD2 matches 11 bases. The CDR3 loop spans 17 amino acids. Germline V gives CDR1 KGHDR, CDR2 SFDVKD. In DNA, the CDR3 is TGTGCCACCAGTGGCTGGGGACTAGCGGACTCCTACAATGAGCATTTCTTC. The encoded protein is CATSGWGLADSYNEHFF.

Of note for this clonotype: Mismatch with germline at one junction end may stem from a read error. The chain links TRBV6-5 to TRBJ1-2, with D perhaps TRBD1 (6 bases). The germline CDR1 and CDR2 sequences are MNHEY and SVGAGI. The CDR3 extends over 14 amino acids. The CDR3 bases are TGTGCCATCAGTCACCGGACAGCAAAAGATGGCTACTCCTTC. This codes for CAISHRTAKDGYSF.

This clonotype was found many times. CDR3 nucleotide sequence: TGTGCCAGCAACTCGAGGACAGGGAATTCCGGGGAGCTGTTTTTT. It yields the protein CASNSRTGNSGELFF. The chain combines TRBV12-3 or TRBV12-4 with TRBJ2-2, with 8 nucleotides matching TRBD1. CDR3 size: 15 residues. Trimming took 7 bases from V and 6 from J; bases not matched to a gene: 10.

Details on this clonotype: No conserved phenylalanine or tryptophan is present at the end of the CDR3, so a read error is the likely explanation. V is TRBV20-1 and J is TRBJ2-2, with D possibly TRBD2 on 5 matching bases. Germline V gene data show CDR1 as DFQATT and CDR2 as SNEGSKA (reference sequence). V gave up 4 bases and J gave up 5 bases, with 17 bases separating them. This CDR3 region has 15 residues. The CDR3 sequence is CSATRDRERTGELFL. CDR3 sequence (DNA): TGCAGTGCTACAAGGGATAGGGAGAGGACCGGGGAGCTGTTTTTA.

The rearrangement links TRBV7-3 to TRBJ2-3; 11 positions agree with TRBD2. The CDR3 runs 16 residues. Germline V CDR1 and CDR2: SGHTA, FQGTGA. V was clipped by 5 bases and J by 1 base; unmatched bases: 5. The CDR3: CASSKLAGDGTDTQYF. CDR3 nucleotides: TGTGCCAGCAGCAAACTAGCGGGAGACGGCACAGATACGCAGTATTTT.

About this clonotype: The junction does not match germline at one end; this may be a read error. The chain links TRBV11-3 to TRBJ2-6; D perhaps matches TRBD1 (5 bases). The CDR3 totals 15 residues. CDR1 and CDR2 from the germline V gene are SGHNT and YENEEA. DNA of the CDR3: TGTGCCAGCAGCCACAGACGCTCTGGGGCCAACATCCTGACTTTC. Translating it yields CASSHRRSGANILTF.

This clonotype was counted at least ten times. The V and J genes are TRBV29-1 and TRBJ2-1; D not certain. Trimming took off 7 bases at V and 4 bases at J, with 11 bases between the two ends. This CDR3 is built from 12 residues. CDR1 and CDR2 (germline): SQVTM, ANQGSEA. The DNA for the CDR3 is TGCAGCGCTACGGAAACATACAATGAGCAGTTCTTC. This gives the protein CSATETYNEQFF.

Notes on this clonotype: A read error is possible here, since a much larger clone lies one base away. This chain joins TRBV6-1 and TRBJ2-1, with D possibly matching TRBD1 (7 bases). The V end lost 8 bases, the J end lost 0 bases, and 17 bases lay between the germline ends. The CDR3 has 16 amino acids. CDR1 and CDR2 (germline): MNHNS, SASEGT. The CDR3 loop reads CASLEGAATSYNEQFF. The CDR3 coding sequence is TGTGCCAGCCTGGAGGGGGCAGCGACCTCCTACAATGAGCAGTTCTTC.

As regards this clonotype: One junction end disagrees with the germline gene, perhaps due to a read error. The CDR3 loop reads CSVGRGRDSGVNVLTF. The CDR3 DNA reads as TGCAGCGTTGGGCGGGGACGAGACTCTGGGGTCAACGTCCTGACTTTC. The chain carries TRBV29-1 and TRBJ2-6, with D possibly TRBD2 on 6 matching bases. CDR1 and CDR2 from the germline V gene are SQVTM and ANQGSEA. This CDR3 has 16 residues.

This clonotype was found many times. The chain carries TRBV7-8 and TRBJ2-1; 8 bases map to TRBD2. CDR1 is SGHVS and CDR2 is FQNEAQ in the germline V gene. The V segment lost 2 bases and the J segment 0 bases; nucleotides outside the gene matches: 3. This CDR3 has 16 amino acids. In nucleotides, the CDR3 is TGTGCCAGCAGCTTATTAGCGGGATTCTCCTACAATGAGCAGTTCTTC. This codes for CASSLLAGFSYNEQFF.

This clonotype was picked up one time. The junction shows a germline mismatch at one end, possibly a read error. V gene TRBV25-1 combines with J gene TRBJ2-3; D call uncertain. This CDR3 has 12 amino acids. CDR1 is MGHDK and CDR2 is SYGVNS in the germline V gene. Here the CDR3 DNA reads TGTGCCAGAAGTCAATTAACAGATATGCAGTATTTT. Encoded protein: CARSQLTDMQYF.

This clonotype was counted ten times or more. The chain links TRBV14 to TRBJ2-5; D unresolved. CDR1 is SGHDN and CDR2 is FVKESK in the germline V gene. The germline V and J ends were trimmed by 6 bases and 5 bases, with 13 bases remaining between them. This CDR3 has 13 residues. CDR3 loop: CASSMWDGETQYF. The CDR3 region has the DNA TGTGCCAGCAGTATGTGGGATGGGGAGACCCAGTACTTC.

As regards this clonotype: A junction end diverges from the germline sequence, so it may reflect a read error. V and J are TRBV12-3 or TRBV12-4 and TRBJ1-2; D is ambiguous. The CDR3 runs to 13 residues. Here the CDR3 reads CASSFNSIYGYTF. In DNA, the CDR3 is TGTGCCAGCAGTTTTAACAGTATCTATGGTTACACCTTC.

Notes on this clonotype: Possible read error: a much larger clone is one base away. The chain links TRBV13 to TRBJ2-1; D might be TRBD1 or TRBD2, each matching 6 bases. The CDR3 loop spans 18 amino acids. The V gene's germline CDR1 is PRHDT and CDR2 FYEKMQ (reference sequence). V dropped 6 bases and J dropped 4 bases, with 25 bases sitting between them. Written as DNA, the CDR3 is TGTGCCAGCAGACTCAATAGGGAGTCGGGGGCCTTTTACAATGAGCAGTTCTTC. Translation gives CASRLNRESGAFYNEQFF.

This clonotype was recorded many times. The chain uses TRBV20-1 and TRBJ2-1; 7 bases align to TRBD2. CDR1 DFQATT and CDR2 SNEGSKA come from the germline V gene (reference sequence). The V segment lost 3 bases and the J segment 3 bases; nucleotides outside the gene matches: 8. The CDR3 runs to 15 residues. CDR3 residues: CSASSGARFYNEQFF. The CDR3 bases are TGCAGTGCTAGCAGCGGGGCCCGATTCTACAATGAGCAGTTCTTC.

This rearrangement joins TRBV12-3 or TRBV12-4 to TRBJ2-5, with 7 bases fitting TRBD2. CDR3 length: 13 residues. V lost 6 bases, J lost 7 bases, and 8 bases stayed unmatched. As DNA, the CDR3 is TGTGCCAGCAGCACCGGACTAGTAGGGACCCAGTACTTC. Amino acid sequence: CASSTGLVGTQYF.

Worth noting for this clonotype: A read error is likely, as this CDR3 ends without the conserved phenylalanine or tryptophan. The V gene is TRBV4-1, the J gene TRBJ1-3, with unresolved D. In germline, CDR1 is MGHRA, CDR2 YSYEKL. The CDR3 loop spans 13 amino acids. CDR3 residues: CANSQESGDTIYL. CDR3 DNA sequence: TGCGCCAACAGCCAAGAATCAGGAGACACCATATATTTA.

A note on this clonotype: The final CDR3 position lacks the conserved phenylalanine or tryptophan, pointing to a likely read error. Because the CDR3's place on the DNA is in doubt, the DNA is left out and the CDR3 is given as listed by TCRdb. The gene calls are TRBV20-1 and TRBJ1-2; TRBD1, the table's D call, lacks a check against the DNA. The CDR3 totals 16 residues, both ends included. Germline CDR1 reads DFQATT; CDR2 reads SNEGSKA (reference sequence). The CDR3 sequence is CSARDSGTGVNYGYTS.

The chain employs TRBV11-2 and TRBJ2-7; D is ambiguous. Germline lookup yields CDR1 SGHAT and CDR2 FQNNGV. V lost 3 bases to trimming and J lost 7 bases, with 10 bases between them. This CDR3 comprises 12 residues. The CDR3 loop is CASSFTEVEQYF. The CDR3 nucleotides are TGTGCCAGCAGCTTTACAGAGGTTGAGCAGTACTTC.

Note on this clonotype: Germline is not matched at one junction end, which may reflect a read error. This chain links TRBV20-1 with TRBJ1-2; 8 nucleotides align to TRBD1. The CDR3 is 15 amino acids. CDR1 is DFQATT, CDR2 SNEGSKA, per germline (reference sequence). The CDR3 coding sequence is TGCAGTACTAGAGATGACCGGACAGGGCGTCGGGGCTACACCTTC. It is translated as CSTRDDRTGRRGYTF.

This clonotype was counted between two and nine times. A much larger clone sits a single nucleotide away, making a read error possible. This chain connects TRBV4-1 to TRBJ1-1; tentatively, D is TRBD1 (5 bases). The V gene's germline CDR1 is MGHRA and CDR2 YSYEKL. CDR3 size: 15 residues. CDR3 residues: CTSSQDGRANPEAFF. The CDR3 nucleotides are TGCACCAGCAGCCAAGACGGCAGGGCGAATCCTGAAGCTTTCTTT.

With respect to this clonotype: This CDR3 fails to terminate in the conserved phenylalanine or tryptophan, so it likely reflects a read error. The rearrangement joins TRBV24-1 to TRBJ2-7; TRBD2 matches at 7 bases. From germline, CDR1 is KGHDR and CDR2 SFDVKD. This CDR3 is built from 17 residues. J was trimmed by 5 bases and V by 7 bases; bases with no gene match: 19. The CDR3 region has the DNA TGTGCCACCAGCGAACTAGCTGGGAGGGAAGCTTTCCACGAGCAGTACTCC. Translation gives CATSELAGREAFHEQYS.

Points on this clonotype: The germline gene is not matched at one end of the junction; a read error may be the cause. The rearrangement joins TRBV4-2 to TRBJ2-1, with D hard to call. Germline V CDR1 and CDR2: LGHNA, YNFKEQ. The CDR3 totals 15 residues. The CDR3 DNA reads TGCGCCAGCAGCCAAGAGCAGTGGTACTACAATGAGCAGTTCTTC. Its protein is CASSQEQWYYNEQFF.

This clonotype has only one observation. The rearrangement links TRBV12-3 or TRBV12-4 to TRBJ2-5; D gene unclear. This CDR3 has 16 amino acids. Trimming stripped 3 bases from V and 3 bases from J, with 17 bases between. CDR3 in DNA: TGTGCCAGCAGTTTGCGTTCCTCTAGGAGTAAAGAGACCCAGTACTTC. Protein sequence: CASSLRSSRSKETQYF.